This TCR beta chain is from a study of T cell repertoires and HLA-DP antigens. Overall study findings and caveats: Naive and memory CD4+ cells were analysed together, not apart. Clones undetected before culture averaged 36.3% against one allele and roughly 53% against the other.

Trimming cost V 3 bases and J 2 bases, with 0 bases left between them. This CDR3 is 11 amino acids long. The germline V gene encodes CDR1 SGHDT and CDR2 YYEEEE. Each pre-culture CD4+ sample aimed for roughly 210,000 T cell genomes at deep resolution. Clones were read by immunoSEQ multiplex PCR, and TCRdb kept only the in-frame ones, dropping some. Counted here are roughly 70,000 clones, just under 80% occurring once; the ten biggest clones make up roughly 1.5%. Average purity of the negatively selected CD4+ T cells was 95% to 98%. As concerns this clone: The antigen remains undetermined.

Specimen: CD4+ T cells from PBMCs. The J gene is TRBJ1-3, the V gene TRBV5-6; D unresolved. This receptor was identified in a man in his fifties or sixties in good health and CMV-seronegative. The CDR3 reads CASSSGNTIYF. DNA for the CDR3: TGTGCCAGCAGCTCTGGAAACACCATATATTTT.